This T cell receptor (beta chain) was observed in a study of cytomegalovirus exposure and HLA in healthy donors. The study, taken as a whole, reports: Rare TCR sequences predominated, though certain public TCRs were found in many donors.

Comment on this clone: The antigen is undetermined.

The V gene end was trimmed by 4 bases and the J gene end by 3 bases; junction bases not matched to a gene: 2. CDR1 SGHRS and CDR2 YFSETQ come from the germline V gene. This CDR3 comprises 15 residues. The assay was immunoSEQ multiplex PCR, and TCRdb's table has in-frame clones only and misses some. This table has over 100,000 clones, roughly 89% appearing once. The sequence came from a woman under 30 in good health and CMV-seronegative. The sequencing input was PBMCs. The rearrangement joins TRBV5-1 to TRBJ2-1; 12 positions match TRBD2. CDR3 nucleotides: TGCGCCAGCAGCCCTAGCGGGGGGGACTACAATGAGCAGTTCTTC. This sequence encodes CASSPSGGDYNEQFF. Using reference TRBV5-1 and TRBJ2-1 for the parts outside the CDR3, the full variable domain is KAGVTQTPRYLIKTRGQQVTLSCSPISGHRSVSWYQQTPGQGLQFLFEYFSETQRNKGNFPGRFSGRQFSNSRSEMNVSTLELGDSALYLCASSPSGGDYNEQFFGPGTRLTVL.